The 27 T cell receptor beta chains given below trace back to one sample, sequenced in a study of blood T cell repertoires in COVID-19. Libraries were prepared by immunoSEQ multiplex PCR; TCRdb keeps only in-frame clonotypes and omits some of them. This table has just over 150,000 clones, about 92% appearing once. Material for sequencing was peripheral blood. These receptors were obtained from a man aged 30 to 45 with COVID-19, enrolled during active disease.

The V gene is TRBV12-3 or TRBV12-4, the J gene TRBJ1-2, with D uncertain. V dropped 6 bases and J dropped 4 bases, with 12 bases sitting between them. The CDR3 loop spans 13 amino acids. The DNA of the CDR3 is TGTGCCAGCAGATCCTCTAATGGCTATGGCTACACCTTC. Translated, it gives CASRSSNGYGYTF.

V gene TRBV24-1 combines with J gene TRBJ2-3, with 12 bases aligning to TRBD1. This CDR3 has 15 amino acids. Trimming at V came to 12 bases and at J to 3 bases, leaving 9 bases not matched to a gene. Germline values: CDR1 KGHDR, CDR2 SFDVKD. The CDR3 region is CAAGGDRGLTDTQYF. In DNA, the CDR3 is TGTGCCGCCGGTGGGGACAGGGGGCTAACAGATACGCAGTATTTT.

The gene calls are TRBV27 and TRBJ2-5; 11 positions agree with TRBD2. Looked up from germline, CDR1 is MNHEY and CDR2 is SMNVEV (reference sequence). This CDR3 comprises 14 residues. With 5 bases clipped from V and 7 bases from J, the junction kept 6 bases outside the gene matches. CDR3 in DNA: TGTGCCAGCAGTGTAGCGGGGGGGCTCGGGACCCAGTACTTC. Residues: CASSVAGGLGTQYF.

The chain uses TRBV5-4 and TRBJ1-1, with 7 bases matching TRBD1. The CDR3 covers 15 residues. With 5 bases clipped from V and 5 bases from J, the junction kept 12 bases outside the gene matches. Per the germline V gene, CDR1 is SGHNT and CDR2 is YYREEE (reference sequence). In DNA form, the CDR3 reads TGTGCCAGCAGGGCCGGGACAGAGAGAGGGACTGAAGCTTTCTTT. It yields the protein CASRAGTERGTEAFF.

The chain uses TRBV4-3 and TRBJ1-1; 7 bases match TRBD1. The CDR3 is 19 amino acids. V shed 0 bases, J shed 5 bases, and the junction held 18 bases outside the gene matches. CDR1 and CDR2 from the germline V gene are LGHNA and YSLEER. The CDR3 nucleotides read TGCGCCAGCAGCCAAGAGGCCCCTGCCAGGGGGGCGCTAAGTACTGAAGCTTTCTTT. Translated, it gives CASSQEAPARGALSTEAFF.

In its sample, this clone was seen once. This chain links TRBV7-6 with TRBJ2-2; a weak D match, TRBD2 (6 bases). This CDR3 has 15 amino acids. V lost 1 base and J 5 bases, leaving 11 bases between the germline ends. CDR1 is SGHVS, CDR2 FNYEAQ, per germline. CDR3 DNA: TGTGCCAGCAGCTTAGTAGGCGGGATAACCGGGGAGCTGTTTTTT. Translation: CASSLVGGITGELFF.

This clone has a single count. The V gene is TRBV6-2 or TRBV6-3, the J gene TRBJ1-4; 8 bases agree with TRBD1. This CDR3 is 13 amino acids long. Germline V gene lookup returns CDR1 MNHEY and CDR2 SVGEGT. Germline trimming cut 6 bases from V and 8 bases from J; bases unmatched to any gene: 5. This CDR3 is CASSWTGREKLFF. The DNA for the CDR3 is TGTGCCAGCAGCTGGACAGGGCGGGAAAAACTGTTTTTT.

The chain is built from TRBV27 and TRBJ2-1, with a tentative D call TRBD2 (5 bases). The germline CDR1 and CDR2 sequences are MNHEY and SMNVEV (reference sequence). V was trimmed by 6 bases and J by 2 bases, leaving 11 bases between them. The CDR3 is 14 residues long. CDR3 sequence (DNA): TGTGCCAGCAGCGAGCGGACCCCCTACAATGAGCAGTTCTTC. Its translation: CASSERTPYNEQFF.

The chain joins TRBV13 to TRBJ1-5, with D hard to call. The germline V gene encodes CDR1 PRHDT and CDR2 FYEKMQ (reference sequence). The CDR3 is made up of 12 amino acids. The ends were cut back, 2 bases at V and 7 bases at J, with 6 bases in the middle. CDR3 loop: CASSLSTQPQHF. The DNA of the CDR3 is TGTGCCAGCAGCTTATCTACGCAGCCCCAGCATTTT. Supplemented by reference TRBV13 and TRBJ1-5, the full variable domain reads AAGVIQSPRHLIKEKRETATLKCYPIPRHDTVYWYQQGPGQDPQFLISFYEKMQSDKGSIPDRFSAQQFSDYHSELNMSSLELGDSALYFCASSLSTQPQHFGDGTRLSIL.

This chain connects TRBV7-2 to TRBJ2-1; TRBD2 is a possible D gene (5 bases). CDR3 length: 16 residues. The germline gives CDR1 SGHTA, CDR2 FQGNSA. Trimming removed 1 base from V and 5 bases from J, with 15 bases in between. CDR3 sequence (DNA): TGTGCCAGCAGCTTAGGTAGAGGGAGCTGGGACAATGAGCAGTTCTTC. Translation: CASSLGRGSWDNEQFF.

Comments on this clone: The sample holds other DNA sequences that translate to the same CDR3. The chain couples TRBV5-1 to TRBJ1-1, with 7 nucleotides matching TRBD1. This CDR3 has 14 amino acids. After removal of 0 bases from V and 1 base from J, the junction contained 0 bases not matched to a gene. CDR1 SGHRS and CDR2 YFSETQ come from the germline V gene. CDR3 loop: CASSLDRGNTEAFF. CDR3 DNA sequence: TGCGCCAGCAGCTTGGACAGGGGGAACACTGAAGCTTTCTTT.

The chain has TRBV12-3 or TRBV12-4 and TRBJ1-4; D is unresolved. V was pared by 6 bases and J by 8 bases, with 7 bases between. The CDR3 spans 11 residues. The CDR3 DNA is TGTGCCAGCAGCCCCCGGGAAAAACTGTTTTTT. It is translated as CASSPREKLFF.

The chain carries TRBV6-6 and TRBJ1-1, with D perhaps matching TRBD1 (5 bases). The CDR3 has 15 amino acids. CDR1 MNHNY and CDR2 SVGAGI come from the germline V gene (reference sequence). Trimming shortened V by 4 bases and J by 0 bases, and 12 bases separated the two germline ends. CDR3 in DNA: TGTGCCAGCAGTTCCCCGGACAATTTGAACACTGAAGCTTTCTTT. It encodes CASSSPDNLNTEAFF.

The V gene is TRBV27, the J gene TRBJ2-1; D remains ambiguous. Per germline, CDR1 MNHEY and CDR2 SMNVEV (reference sequence). Trimming shortened V by 2 bases and J by 5 bases, and 7 bases separated the two germline ends. The CDR3 has 13 amino acids. Written as DNA, the CDR3 is TGTGCCAGCAGTTTACGAGGAGACAATGAGCAGTTCTTC. Residues: CASSLRGDNEQFF.

The chain uses TRBV19 and TRBJ1-2, with 8 bases fitting TRBD1. Trimming cost V 5 bases and J 8 bases; bases outside gene matches: 7. This CDR3 is built from 13 residues. Germline lookup yields CDR1 LNHDA and CDR2 SQIVND (reference sequence). CDR3 nucleotides: TGTGCCAGTAGTCCGTGGACAGGGAAGGGCTACACCTTC. This encodes CASSPWTGKGYTF.

The chain uses TRBV12-3 or TRBV12-4 and TRBJ2-7, with 7 positions matching TRBD1. The CDR3 sequence is 11 residues long. Losses at the gene ends were 7 bases for V and 6 bases for J; bases not matched to a gene: 3. The CDR3 spells CASTPGGEQYF. The DNA for the CDR3 is TGTGCCAGCACACCAGGGGGCGAGCAGTACTTC.

The rearrangement joins TRBV4-1 to TRBJ2-2; D may be TRBD1 (5 bases). Per the germline V gene, CDR1 is MGHRA and CDR2 is YSYEKL. V lost 2 bases to trimming and J lost 1 base, with 8 bases between them. The CDR3 has 15 amino acids. The CDR3, as DNA: TGCGCCAGCAGCCAATCCGACAGGAACACCGGGGAGCTGTTTTTT. Translating it yields CASSQSDRNTGELFF.

In nucleotides, the CDR3 is TGTGCCAGCAGTCGAAAACCGGGACAGGGCAATCAGCCCCAGCATTTT. It translates to CASSRKPGQGNQPQHF. The V gene is TRBV27, the J gene TRBJ1-5, with 8 bases matching TRBD1. The CDR3 spans 16 residues. Germline loops: CDR1 MNHEY, CDR2 SMNVEV (reference sequence). J was trimmed by 2 bases and V by 5 bases; bases with no gene match: 8.

A note on this clone: The junction departs from the called germline gene at one end, perhaps through a read error. The chain is built from TRBV5-4 and TRBJ2-3; maybe TRBD2 (6 bases). CDR3 length equals 13 residues. Germline CDR1 SGHNT, CDR2 YYREEE (reference sequence). The CDR3 is CASSLEGTDTQYF. The CDR3 DNA reads TGTGCCAGCAGTTTGGAGGGGACAGATACGCAGTATTTT. The whole variable domain, filled in from reference TRBV5-4 and TRBJ2-3, reads ETGVTQSPTHLIKTRGQQVTLRCSSQSGHNTVSWYQQALGQGPQFIFQYYREEENGRGNFPPRFSGLQFPNYSSELNVNALELDDSALYLCASSLEGTDTQYFGPGTRLTVL.

The chain is built from TRBV7-2 and TRBJ1-2, with TRBD1 matching over 9 bases. V lost 10 bases and J lost 5; bases outside the gene matches: 5. CDR3 length: 12 residues. The V gene's germline CDR1 is SGHTA and CDR2 FQGNSA. The DNA of the CDR3 is TGTGCCACTGGACAGGGGCAGTATGGCTACACCTTC. It specifies CATGQGQYGYTF. The full variable domain, rest sourced from reference TRBV7-2 and TRBJ1-2, is GAGVSQSPSNKVTEKGKDVELRCDPISGHTALYWYRQSLGQGLEFLIYFQGNSAPDKSGLPSDRFSAERTGGSVSTLTIQRTQQEDSAVYLCATGQGQYGYTFGSGTRLTVV.

The chain couples TRBV7-8 to TRBJ2-1; D perhaps matches TRBD2 (5 bases). CDR1 is SGHVS, CDR2 FQNEAQ, per germline. The V gene lost 7 bases and the J gene lost 5 bases, with 18 bases spanning the gap. This CDR3 comprises 15 residues. In DNA form, the CDR3 reads TGTGCCAGCAACAGTGCGGGCCCAAGAGACAATGAGCAGTTCTTC. Protein sequence: CASNSAGPRDNEQFF.

The chain has TRBV6-5 and TRBJ2-7; 8 bases align to TRBD2. This CDR3 spans 15 amino acids. CDR1 MNHEY and CDR2 SVGAGI come from the germline V gene. The V and J ends lost 6 bases and 0 bases, in that order; junction bases with no gene match: 7. CDR3 in DNA: TGTGCCAGCAGGACGGACGGGGGGGCCTCCTACGAGCAGTACTTC. This encodes CASRTDGGASYEQYF.

The chain joins TRBV24-1 to TRBJ1-4; D possibly corresponds to TRBD1 (6 bases). The germline V gene has CDR1 KGHDR and CDR2 SFDVKD. The CDR3 spans 16 residues. Trimming shortened V by 2 bases and J by 0 bases, and 9 bases separated the two germline ends. The CDR3 coding sequence is TGTGCCACCAGTGATTCTACAGGGTCAACTAATGAAAAACTGTTTTTT. Its protein product is CATSDSTGSTNEKLFF.

Comment on this clone: Other nucleotide sequences from this sample produce the same CDR3. The chain combines TRBV2 with TRBJ1-2; D gene uncertain. The ends were cut back, 2 bases at V and 6 bases at J, with 7 bases in the middle. The germline V gene encodes CDR1 SNHLY and CDR2 FYNNEI. The CDR3 contains 12 residues. CDR3: CASSESRDGYTF. The CDR3 DNA reads TGTGCCAGCAGTGAATCTCGTGATGGCTACACCTTC.

CDR3: CASSRQGGFSYEQYF. CDR3 sequence (DNA): TGTGCCAGCAGTCGACAGGGGGGCTTTTCCTACGAGCAGTACTTC. This sequence joins TRBV2 and TRBJ2-7; 9 bases agree with TRBD1. J was trimmed by 1 base and V by 5 bases; bases with no gene match: 6. The CDR3 runs 15 residues. Germline V gene lookup returns CDR1 SNHLY and CDR2 FYNNEI.

The CDR3 sequence: CASSYTTGSGQPQHF. DNA for the CDR3: TGTGCCAGCAGCTACACGACAGGGTCGGGGCAGCCCCAGCATTTT. V is TRBV7-8 and J is TRBJ1-5, with TRBD1 matching over 7 bases. V dropped 4 bases and J dropped 7; count of bases not matched to a gene: 10. Germline CDR1 reads SGHVS; CDR2 reads FQNEAQ. This CDR3 region has 15 residues.

This chain joins TRBV6-5 and TRBJ1-1; TRBD1 agrees at 10 bases. The CDR3 contains 13 residues. V was pared by 4 bases and J by 5 bases, with 1 base of the junction left unmatched. The germline CDR1 and CDR2 sequences are MNHEY and SVGAGI. The CDR3: CASSWDRGTEAFF. The CDR3 DNA is TGTGCCAGCAGTTGGGACAGGGGAACTGAAGCTTTCTTT.